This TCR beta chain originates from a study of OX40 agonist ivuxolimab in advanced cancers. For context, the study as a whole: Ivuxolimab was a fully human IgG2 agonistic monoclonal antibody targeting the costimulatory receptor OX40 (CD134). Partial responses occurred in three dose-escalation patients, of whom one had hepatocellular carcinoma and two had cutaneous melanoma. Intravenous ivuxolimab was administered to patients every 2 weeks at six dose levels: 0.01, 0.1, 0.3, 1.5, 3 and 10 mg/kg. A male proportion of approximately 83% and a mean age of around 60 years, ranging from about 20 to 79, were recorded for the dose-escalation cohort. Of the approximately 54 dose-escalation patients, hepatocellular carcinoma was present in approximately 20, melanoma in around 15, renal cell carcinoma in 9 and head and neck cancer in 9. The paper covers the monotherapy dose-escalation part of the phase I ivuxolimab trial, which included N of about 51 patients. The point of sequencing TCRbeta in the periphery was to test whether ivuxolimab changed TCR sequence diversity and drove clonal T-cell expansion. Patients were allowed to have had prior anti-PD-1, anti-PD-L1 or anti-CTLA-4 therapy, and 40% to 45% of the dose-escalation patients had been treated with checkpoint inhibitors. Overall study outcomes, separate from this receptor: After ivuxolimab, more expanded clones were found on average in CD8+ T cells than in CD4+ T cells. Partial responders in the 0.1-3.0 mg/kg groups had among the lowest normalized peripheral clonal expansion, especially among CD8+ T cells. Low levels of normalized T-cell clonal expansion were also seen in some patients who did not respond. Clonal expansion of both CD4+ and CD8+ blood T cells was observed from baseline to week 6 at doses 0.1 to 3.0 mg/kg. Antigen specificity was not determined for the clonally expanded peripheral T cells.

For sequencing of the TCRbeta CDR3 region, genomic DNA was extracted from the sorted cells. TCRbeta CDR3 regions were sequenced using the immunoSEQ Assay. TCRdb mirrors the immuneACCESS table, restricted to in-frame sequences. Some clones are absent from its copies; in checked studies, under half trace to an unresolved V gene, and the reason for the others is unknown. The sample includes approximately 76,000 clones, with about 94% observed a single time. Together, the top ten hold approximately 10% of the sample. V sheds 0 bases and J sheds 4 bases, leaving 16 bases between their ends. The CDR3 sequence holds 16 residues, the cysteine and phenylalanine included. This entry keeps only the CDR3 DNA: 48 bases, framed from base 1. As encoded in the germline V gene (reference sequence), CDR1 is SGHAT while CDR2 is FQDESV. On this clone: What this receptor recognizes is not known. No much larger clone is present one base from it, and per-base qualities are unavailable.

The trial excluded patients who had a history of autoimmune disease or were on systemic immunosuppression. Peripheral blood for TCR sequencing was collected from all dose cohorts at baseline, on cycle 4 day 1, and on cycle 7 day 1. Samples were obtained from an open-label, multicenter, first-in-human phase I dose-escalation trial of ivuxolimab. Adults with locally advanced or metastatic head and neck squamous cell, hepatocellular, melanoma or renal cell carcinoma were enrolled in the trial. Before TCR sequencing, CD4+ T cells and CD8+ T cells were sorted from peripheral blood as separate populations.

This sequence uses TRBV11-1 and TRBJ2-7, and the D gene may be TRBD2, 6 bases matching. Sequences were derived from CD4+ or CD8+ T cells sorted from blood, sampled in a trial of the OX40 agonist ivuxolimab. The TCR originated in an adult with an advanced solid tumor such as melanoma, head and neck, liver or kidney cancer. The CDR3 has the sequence CASSLARGTVGYEQYF. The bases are TGTGCCAGCAGCTTAGCGCGGGGCACAGTGGGTTACGAGCAGTACTTC. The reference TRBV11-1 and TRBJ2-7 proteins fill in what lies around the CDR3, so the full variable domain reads EAEVAQSPRYKITEKSQAVAFWCDPISGHATLYWYRQILGQGPELLVQFQDESVVDDSQLPKDRFSAERLKGVDSTLKIQPAELGDSAMYLCASSLARGTVGYEQYFGPGTRLTVT.